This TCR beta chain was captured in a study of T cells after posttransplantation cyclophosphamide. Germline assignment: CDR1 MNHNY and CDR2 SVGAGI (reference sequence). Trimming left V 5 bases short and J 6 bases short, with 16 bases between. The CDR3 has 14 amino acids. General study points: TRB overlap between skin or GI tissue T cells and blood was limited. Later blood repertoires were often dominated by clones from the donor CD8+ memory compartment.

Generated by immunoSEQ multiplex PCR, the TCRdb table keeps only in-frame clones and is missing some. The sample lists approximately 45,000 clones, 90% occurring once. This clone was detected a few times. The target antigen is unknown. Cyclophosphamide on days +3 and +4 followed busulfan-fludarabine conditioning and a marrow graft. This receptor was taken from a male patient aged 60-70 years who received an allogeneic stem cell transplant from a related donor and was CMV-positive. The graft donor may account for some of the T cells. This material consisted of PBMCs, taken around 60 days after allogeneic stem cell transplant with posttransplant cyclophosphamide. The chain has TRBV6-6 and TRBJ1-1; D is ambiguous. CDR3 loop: CASSEGGIRAEAFF. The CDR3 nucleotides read TGTGCCAGCAGTGAGGGAGGGATCCGGGCTGAAGCTTTCTTT.